The text below deals with one TCR beta chain. The sample originates from a study of blood T cells in healthy people across ages. A J-beta primer mix and a sample-barcoded 5' primer were used in a second PCR of roughly 6 to 12 cycles. TCRdb redid the calling of the 5' RACE reads with MiXCR, one entry per CDR3 protein. The sample yields over 1.5 million distinct CDR3 sequences, approximately 50% seen once. The clonotype originates from a woman in her forties in good health. Sequences were obtained from blood.

As DNA, the CDR3 is TGTGCCAGCAGCTTAGCGCTAGGCCAGGGAAGACCCTACGGCTACACCTTC. This sequence encodes CASSLALGQGRPYGYTF. This sequence joins TRBV7-8 and TRBJ1-2; the D gene is possibly TRBD1 (5 bases). CDR3 length: 17 amino acids. The germline V and J ends were trimmed by 0 bases and 8 bases, with 22 bases remaining between them. CDR1 SGHVS and CDR2 FQNEAQ come from the germline V gene.